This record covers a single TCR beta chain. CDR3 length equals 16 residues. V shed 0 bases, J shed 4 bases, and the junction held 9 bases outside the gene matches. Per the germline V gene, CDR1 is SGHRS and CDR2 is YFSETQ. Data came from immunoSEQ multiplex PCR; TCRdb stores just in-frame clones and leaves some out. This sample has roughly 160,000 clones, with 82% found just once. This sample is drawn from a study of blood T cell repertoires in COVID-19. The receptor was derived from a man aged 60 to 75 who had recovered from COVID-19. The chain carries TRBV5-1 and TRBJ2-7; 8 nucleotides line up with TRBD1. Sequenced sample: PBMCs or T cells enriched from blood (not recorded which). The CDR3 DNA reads TGCGCCAGCAGCTTGGCCCCCGGGACAGGACAATACGAGCAGTACTTC. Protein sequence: CASSLAPGTGQYEQYF.